One sample yielded the 21 T cell receptor beta chains listed below, sequenced in a study of cytomegalovirus exposure and HLA in healthy donors. Sequenced by immunoSEQ multiplex PCR; TCRdb stores in-frame clones only, minus some. This repertoire shows around 220,000 clones, 80% to 90% found once; its top ten account for about 2.7%. Sequenced sample: PBMCs. These receptors were collected from a woman under 30 in good health and CMV-seronegative.

CDR3 protein: CASSLRLRREGRGTDTQYF. CDR3 DNA: TGTGCCAGCAGTTTACGACTACGGCGGGAGGGCCGGGGCACAGATACGCAGTATTTT. This chain links TRBV28 with TRBJ2-3, with 9 bases lining up with TRBD2. Losses at the gene ends were 2 bases for V and 1 base for J; bases not matched to a gene: 13. The CDR3 spans 19 residues. Germline assignment: CDR1 MDHEN and CDR2 SYDVKM. The full variable domain, completed using reference TRBV28 and TRBJ2-3, is DVKVTQSSRYLVKRTGEKVFLECVQDMDHENMFWYRQDPGLGLRLIYFSYDVKMKEKGDIPEGYSVSREKKERFSLILESASTNQTSMYLCASSLRLRREGRGTDTQYFGPGTRLTVL.

V usage is TRBV7-9 and J usage is TRBJ1-5, with D unresolved. V was clipped by 5 bases and J by 0 bases, with 5 bases between them. Per the germline V gene, CDR1 is SEHNR and CDR2 is FQNEAQ (reference sequence). The CDR3 runs to 13 residues. The CDR3 reads CASSLNSNQPQHF. CDR3 nucleotide sequence: TGTGCCAGCAGCCTTAATAGCAATCAGCCCCAGCATTTT.

This chain uses TRBV6-6 with TRBJ2-7, with D maybe TRBD1 (6 bases). There are 12 residues in the CDR3. The V gene's germline CDR1 is MNHNY and CDR2 SVGAGI (reference sequence). Trimming stripped 2 bases from V and 7 bases from J, with 9 bases between. The CDR3 DNA reads as TGTGCCAGCAGTTACCAAGGGGGTGAGCAGTACTTC. Protein product: CASSYQGGEQYF.

The chain joins TRBV6-6 to TRBJ2-1; D is unresolved. Trimming left V 0 bases short and J 5 bases short, with 5 bases between. Germline V gene data show CDR1 as MNHNY and CDR2 as SVGAGI (reference sequence). This CDR3 has 13 residues. CDR3 amino acids: CASSYSYNNEQFF. The CDR3 bases are TGTGCCAGCAGTTACTCGTACAACAATGAGCAGTTCTTC.

The rearrangement uses TRBV5-6 and TRBJ2-7, with D possibly matching TRBD1 (5 bases). CDR1 and CDR2 (germline): SGHDT, YYEEEE. V lost 5 bases and J 2 bases, leaving 14 bases between the germline ends. The CDR3 spans 14 residues. CDR3 DNA sequence: TGTGCCAGCAGTCCTCTAAAGGGGCCCTACGAGCAGTACTTC. It codes for CASSPLKGPYEQYF.

This clone has a single count. The chain links TRBV14 to TRBJ2-7; D uncertain. Germline V gene lookup returns CDR1 SGHDN and CDR2 FVKESK. The CDR3 sequence is 15 residues long. Trimming pared 1 base from V and 7 bases from J, leaving 17 bases between. Here the CDR3 reads CASSQGLGLGTEQYF. CDR3 coding DNA: TGTGCCAGCAGCCAAGGGCTTGGGCTTGGCACAGAGCAGTACTTC. Full variable domain (rest looked up from reference TRBV14 and TRBJ2-7): EAGVTQFPSHSVIEKGQTVTLRCDPISGHDNLYWYRRVMGKEIKFLLHFVKESKQDESGMPNNRFLAERTGGTYSTLKVQPAELEDSGVYFCASSQGLGLGTEQYFGPGTRLTVT.

This clone was detected many times. The V gene is TRBV4-1, the J gene TRBJ2-2, with TRBD2 matching 10 bases. This CDR3 comprises 16 residues. Germline CDR1 is MGHRA and CDR2 is YSYEKL. V shed 3 bases and J 4 bases; nucleotides not matched to a gene: 5. The DNA of the CDR3 is TGCGCCAGCAGCCAGCTAGCGGGAGAGGGCACCGGGGAGCTGTTTTTT. It codes for CASSQLAGEGTGELFF.

The chain employs TRBV10-3 and TRBJ1-2; D is possibly TRBD1 (6 bases). The germline V gene encodes CDR1 ENHRY and CDR2 SYGVKD. This CDR3 comprises 14 residues. The ends were cut back, 5 bases at V and 0 bases at J, with 10 bases in the middle. The CDR3 DNA sequence: TGTGCCATCAGTACAGGGACAACTAACTATGGCTACACCTTC. Translating it yields CAISTGTTNYGYTF.

V gene TRBV7-9 combines with J gene TRBJ2-3, with 7 bases lining up with TRBD2. CDR1 SEHNR and CDR2 FQNEAQ come from the germline V gene (reference sequence). This CDR3 has 16 amino acids. J lost 6 bases, V lost 0 bases, and 9 bases had no gene match. The DNA for the CDR3 is TGTGCCAGCAGCTTAGCGTCCCCGGGAGGCTTGGATACGCAGTATTTT. Its translation is CASSLASPGGLDTQYF.

The rearrangement uses TRBV6-1 and TRBJ2-7; maybe TRBD1 (5 bases). The germline V and J ends were trimmed by 1 base and 2 bases, with 9 bases remaining between them. The CDR3 consists of 14 residues. Germline V lookup: CDR1 MNHNS, CDR2 SASEGT. CDR3 nucleotide sequence: TGTGCCAGCAGTGAAGAGGACACCGCCTACGAGCAGTACTTC. Translating gives CASSEEDTAYEQYF.

The chain combines TRBV30 with TRBJ1-5, with no clear D. Deletions cut 4 bases from V and 2 bases from J, with 9 bases between. CDR3 length: 13 residues. Looked up from germline, CDR1 is GTSNPN and CDR2 is SVGIG (reference sequence). The DNA of the CDR3 is TGTGCCTGGAACCCAGGATGCAATCAGCCCCAGCATTTT. This gives the protein CAWNPGCNQPQHF.

Here the CDR3 reads CASSSQGQGYTF. The CDR3, as DNA: TGTGCCAGCAGCTCTCAGGGTCAGGGCTACACCTTC. This chain joins TRBV7-9 and TRBJ1-2; D may be TRBD1 (5 bases). Germline V gives CDR1 SEHNR, CDR2 FQNEAQ (reference sequence). This CDR3 has 12 residues. V lost 4 bases to trimming and J lost 8 bases, with 11 bases between them.

The chain recombines TRBV10-3 with TRBJ1-2; D is possibly TRBD1 (5 bases). Germline loops: CDR1 ENHRY, CDR2 SYGVKD. V was pared by 3 bases and J by 5 bases, with 13 bases between. There are 14 residues in the CDR3. In DNA, the CDR3 is TGTGCCATCAGTGAAGGACTATCAGGGTATGGCTACACCTTC. This translates into CAISEGLSGYGYTF.

The gene calls are TRBV6-1 and TRBJ2-7; unclear D gene. CDR1 and CDR2 (germline): MNHNS, SASEGT. CDR3 length equals 13 residues. V gave up 4 bases and J gave up 8 bases, with 15 bases separating them. CDR3 DNA sequence: TGTGCCAGCAGTGGATCGTCAGACTGGAAGCAGTACTTC. Translation: CASSGSSDWKQYF.

As regards this clone: A far larger clone is off by one base, so a read error is likely. The chain couples TRBV13 to TRBJ2-1, with TRBD2 matching 14 bases. Germline V CDR1 and CDR2: PRHDT, FYEKMQ (reference sequence). The CDR3 consists of 16 residues. V lost 4 bases to trimming and J lost 3 bases; unmatched junction nucleotides: 2. The CDR3 here is CASSSGLAGDYNEQFF. The CDR3 DNA reads as TGTGCCAGCAGCTCGGGACTAGCGGGAGACTACAATGAGCAGTTCTTC.

The V call is TRBV9, the J call TRBJ1-3; 10 bases align to TRBD1. CDR1 and CDR2 (germline): SGDLS, YYNGEE. CDR3 size: 17 residues. The V gene end was trimmed by 0 bases and the J gene end by 1 base; junction bases not matched to a gene: 4. Written as DNA, the CDR3 is TGTGCCAGCAGCGTAGAGGACAGGGGGGGTTCTGGAAACACCATATATTTT. Its translation: CASSVEDRGGSGNTIYF.

The genes are TRBV6-5 and TRBJ1-1, with unresolved D. The CDR3 covers 15 residues. Trimming pared 5 bases from V and 4 bases from J, leaving 17 bases between. Germline V gene sequence: CDR1 MNHEY, CDR2 SVGAGI. Here the CDR3 reads CASSVTRGHGTEAFF. In DNA, the CDR3 is TGTGCCAGCAGTGTCACGCGAGGGCACGGCACTGAAGCTTTCTTT.

Here the CDR3 reads CASSLRGLNYEQYF. In DNA, the CDR3 is TGTGCCAGCAGTTTACGAGGTTTAAACTACGAGCAGTACTTC. V gene TRBV27 combines with J gene TRBJ2-7; unclear D gene. This CDR3 has 14 residues. Germline loops: CDR1 MNHEY, CDR2 SMNVEV (reference sequence). V lost 2 bases and J 3 bases, leaving 11 bases between the germline ends.

Turning to this clone: The sample contains more than one DNA sequence encoding this CDR3. The genes are TRBV7-9 and TRBJ2-3; tentatively, D is TRBD2 (6 bases). The CDR3 has 15 residues. Germline V gene sequence: CDR1 SEHNR, CDR2 FQNEAQ (reference sequence). Trimming removed 0 bases at V and 1 base at J, with 8 bases between. The CDR3 DNA reads TGTGCCAGCAGCTTAGCTAGCGGCGGCACAGATACGCAGTATTTT. Protein sequence: CASSLASGGTDTQYF.

The chain links TRBV7-9 to TRBJ1-2; TRBD1 aligns across 7 bases. The CDR3 covers 19 residues. The V segment lost 0 bases and the J segment 4 bases; nucleotides outside the gene matches: 17. CDR1 SEHNR and CDR2 FQNEAQ come from the germline V gene (reference sequence). The CDR3 coding sequence is TGTGCCAGCAGCTTAGCTTCGGGGTACTCGGCGTCAGGGGGCTATGGCTACACCTTC. This encodes CASSLASGYSASGGYGYTF.

The chain has TRBV11-2 and TRBJ1-1; possibly TRBD1 for D (5 bases). Germline V gene lookup returns CDR1 SGHAT and CDR2 FQNNGV. The length of the CDR3 is 14 residues. With 5 bases removed from V and 0 bases from J, the gap between germline ends came to 10 bases. In DNA, the CDR3 is TGTGCCAGCAGCCCCGGACAAATGAACACTGAAGCTTTCTTT. This encodes CASSPGQMNTEAFF.